This TCR beta chain derives from a study of spatial heterogeneity in lung cancer (dated by TCRdb to between 2018 and 2021). Some background on the complete study: More beta-chain than alpha-chain transcripts were consistently detected, likely reflecting higher beta-chain transcript abundance. In the raw uncorrected reads, each unique combination of TCR and UMI appeared on average more than ten times. In non-small cell lung cancer, the study quantitatively compared TCR alpha and beta repertoires across several tumor regions, matched nontumor lung, and blood. Nonsynonymous mutation counts, determined by whole-exome sequencing of tumor tissue, were related to TCR repertoire features. At surgery, roughly 220 tumor regions, almost 65 matched nontumor lung samples and 56 PBMC samples were TCR-sequenced for both alpha and beta chains.

Libraries came from 5' RACE. TCRdb records NextSeq 500 as the sequencer. To allow correction of PCR and sequencing errors, the TCR library protocol tagged every TCR cDNA molecule with a unique molecular identifier. As for the original processing: TCR identification, UMI-based error correction and CDR3 extraction were performed with Decombinator tools. TCRs above a frequency of 2 per 1,000, corresponding to the top 1% of the tumor frequency distribution, were defined as expanded. Rényi diversity was computed with the R vegan package after subsampling each repertoire 100 times to 5,000 TCRs. CDR3 similarity networks were built from amino acid triplet string-kernel similarity, connecting CDR3s with pairwise similarity above 0.82. In TCRdb, the public reads were trimmed at Q25 with fastp and aligned with MiXCR, with productive beta chains retained. When rows share a CDR3 protein, they turn into one entry using the most common DNA and genes. TCRdb's processing, not the study's, gives the V and J calls here. This sample comprises around 2,900 distinct CDR3 sequences, 40% to 50% of them detected only once. The ten largest clones add up to under 85% of the sample.

In light of the paper, this sample's time point label describes: sample taken at primary tumor resection. Without any cell sorting, TCR sequencing was performed on whole RNA extracted either from tumor and nontumor lung tissue or from cryopreserved PBMC samples. Samples were obtained from about 75 patients with early-stage, untreated non-small cell lung cancer from the lung TRACERx cohort. Only patients with enough RNA available from two or more tumor regions were chosen for TCR sequencing. About this clonotype itself: Its antigen is not yet known. It has no much larger one-base neighbor in the sample; base qualities were not kept.

The study at large found these results: Additional single-cell paired TCR alpha and beta sequencing was considered necessary to confirm, at a functional level, the hypothesis that regional TCRs recognize regional mutations. Ubiquitous expanded tumor TCRs were detected in blood more often at tumor resection than at routine follow-up.

CDR1 and CDR2 are read off the germline V gene (reference sequence) as MNHNY and SVGAGI. Germline trimming amounts to 6 bases on V and 0 bases on J, with 1 as the count of junction bases outside the gene matches. The CDR3 numbers 13 residues from cysteine through phenylalanine. Solely the CDR3 DNA is kept, with 39 bases framed from the first base. The V and J segments used are TRBV6-6 and TRBJ2-5; 7 nucleotides in the junction match TRBD1. The sequencing used PBMCs, collected at surgery. The clonotype was recovered from a male donor with early-stage non-small cell lung cancer. For the CDR3, the sequence is CASSGTDQETQYF. The DNA reads as follows: TGTGCCAGCAGCGGGACAGACCAAGAGACCCAGTACTTC.